This T cell receptor beta chain was captured by sequencing in a study of blood T cell repertoires in COVID-19. Study at large: COVID-19 samples from acute and convalescent phases originated in the United States, Italy and Spain. T cells, B-cell-depleted T cells, or PBMCs supplied cDNA or gDNA.

Authors' processing steps: Amplification of reference gene primers was used by the study to estimate nucleated cell counts. Some clones are missing from TCRdb's copy, which holds only in-frame ones; the method was immunoSEQ multiplex PCR. The DNA gave D and trimming, while V, J and clone size come from that table. The sample has more than 200,000 clones, around nine tenths seen once. CDR3 size: 15 residues. The germline V gene has CDR1 LNHDA and CDR2 SQIVND (reference sequence). V was cut by 6 bases and J by 5 bases, with 19 bases left in between. The sequencing input was peripheral blood. This chain links TRBV19 with TRBJ1-2; no definite D call. This TCR was recovered from a woman aged 60-75 years with acute or convalescent COVID-19. CDR3 residues: CASRPGGISGYGYTF. For the CDR3, the DNA is TGTGCCAGTAGACCCGGCGGGATCTCAGGTTATGGCTACACCTTC.